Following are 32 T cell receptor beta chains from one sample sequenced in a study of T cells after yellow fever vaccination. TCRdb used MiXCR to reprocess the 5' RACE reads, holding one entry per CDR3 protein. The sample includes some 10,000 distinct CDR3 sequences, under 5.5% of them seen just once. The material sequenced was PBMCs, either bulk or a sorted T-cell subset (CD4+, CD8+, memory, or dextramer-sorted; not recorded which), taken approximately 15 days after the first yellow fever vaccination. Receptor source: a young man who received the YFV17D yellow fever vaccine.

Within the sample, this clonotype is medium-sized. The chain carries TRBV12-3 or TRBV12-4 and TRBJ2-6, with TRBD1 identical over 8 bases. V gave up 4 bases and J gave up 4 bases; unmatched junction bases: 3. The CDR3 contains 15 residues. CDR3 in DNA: TGTGCCAGCAGTTCCAGGGGGCGCGGGGCCAACGTCCTGACTTTC. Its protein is CASSSRGRGANVLTF.

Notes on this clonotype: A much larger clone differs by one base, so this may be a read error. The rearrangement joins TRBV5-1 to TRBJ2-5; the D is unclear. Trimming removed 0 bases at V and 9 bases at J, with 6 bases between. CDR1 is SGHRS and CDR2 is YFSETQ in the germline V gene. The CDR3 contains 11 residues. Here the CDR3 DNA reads TGCGCCAGCAGCTTGGATGGGGCCCAGTACTTC. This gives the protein CASSLDGAQYF.

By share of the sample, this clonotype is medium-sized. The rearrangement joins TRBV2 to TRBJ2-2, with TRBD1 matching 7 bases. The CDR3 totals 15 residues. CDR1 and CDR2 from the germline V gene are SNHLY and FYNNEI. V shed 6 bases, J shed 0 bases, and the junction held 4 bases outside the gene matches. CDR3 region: CASRTGRPNTGELFF. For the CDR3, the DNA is TGTGCCAGCAGGACAGGGAGACCGAACACCGGGGAGCTGTTTTTT.

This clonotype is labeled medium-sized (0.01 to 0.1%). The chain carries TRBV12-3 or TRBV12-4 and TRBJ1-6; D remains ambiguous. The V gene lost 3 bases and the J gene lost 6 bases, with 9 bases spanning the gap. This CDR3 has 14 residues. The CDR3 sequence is CASSFGGRNSPLHF. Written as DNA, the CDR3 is TGTGCCAGCAGTTTCGGTGGACGTAATTCACCCCTCCACTTT.

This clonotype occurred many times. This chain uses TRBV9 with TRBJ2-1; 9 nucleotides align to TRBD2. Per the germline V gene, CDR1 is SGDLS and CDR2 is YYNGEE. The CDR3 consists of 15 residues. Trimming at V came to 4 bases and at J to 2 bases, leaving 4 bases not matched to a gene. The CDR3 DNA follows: TGTGCCAGCAGCCTTAGCGGGGGTCCCTACAATGAGCAGTTCTTC. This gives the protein CASSLSGGPYNEQFF.

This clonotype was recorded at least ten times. For the CDR3, the DNA is TGTGCCAGCAGTTACTCGCTCCGACAGCGGGGATACGAGCAGTACTTC. This sequence encodes CASSYSLRQRGYEQYF. The rearrangement links TRBV6-5 to TRBJ2-7, with 7 nucleotides matching TRBD2. With V trimmed by 0 bases and J by 4 bases, 9 bases remained unmatched. Germline V CDR1 and CDR2: MNHEY, SVGAGI. CDR3 length: 16 residues.

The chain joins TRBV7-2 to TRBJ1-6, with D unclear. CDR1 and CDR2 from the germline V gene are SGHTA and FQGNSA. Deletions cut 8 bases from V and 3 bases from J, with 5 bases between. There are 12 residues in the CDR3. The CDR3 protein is CASGGYNSPLHF. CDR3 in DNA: TGTGCCAGCGGCGGCTATAATTCACCCCTCCACTTT.

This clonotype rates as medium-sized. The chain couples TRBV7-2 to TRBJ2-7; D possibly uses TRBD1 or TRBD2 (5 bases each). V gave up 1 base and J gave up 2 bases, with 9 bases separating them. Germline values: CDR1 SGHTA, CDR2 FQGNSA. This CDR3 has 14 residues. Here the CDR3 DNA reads TGTGCCAGCAGCTTAGGTCCGGGGCCCTACGAGCAGTACGTC. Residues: CASSLGPGPYEQYV.

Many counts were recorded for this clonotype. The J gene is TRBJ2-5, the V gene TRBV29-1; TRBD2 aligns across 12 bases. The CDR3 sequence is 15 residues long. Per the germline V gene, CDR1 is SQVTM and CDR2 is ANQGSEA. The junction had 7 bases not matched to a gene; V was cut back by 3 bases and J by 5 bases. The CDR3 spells CSVDPSGGVRETQYF. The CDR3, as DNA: TGCAGCGTTGACCCTAGCGGGGGGGTCCGGGAGACCCAGTACTTC.

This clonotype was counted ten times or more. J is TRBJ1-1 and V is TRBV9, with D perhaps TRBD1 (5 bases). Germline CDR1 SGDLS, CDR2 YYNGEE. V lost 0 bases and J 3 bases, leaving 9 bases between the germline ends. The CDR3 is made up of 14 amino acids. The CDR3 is CASSVDGGDTEAFF. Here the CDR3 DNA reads TGTGCCAGCAGCGTAGATGGGGGGGACACTGAAGCTTTCTTT.

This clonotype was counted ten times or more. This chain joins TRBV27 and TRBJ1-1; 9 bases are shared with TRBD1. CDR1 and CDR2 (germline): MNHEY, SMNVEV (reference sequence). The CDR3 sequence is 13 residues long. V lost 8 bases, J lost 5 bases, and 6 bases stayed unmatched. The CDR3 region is CASRGTGKTEAFF. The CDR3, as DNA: TGTGCCAGCCGGGGGACAGGGAAGACTGAAGCTTTCTTT.

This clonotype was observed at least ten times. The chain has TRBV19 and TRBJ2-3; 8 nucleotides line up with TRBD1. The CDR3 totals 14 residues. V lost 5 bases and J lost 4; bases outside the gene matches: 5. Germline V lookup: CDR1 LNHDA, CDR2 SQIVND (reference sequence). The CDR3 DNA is TGTGCCAGTAGTCCCGGGGGACAGGCAGATACGCAGTATTTT. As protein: CASSPGGQADTQYF.

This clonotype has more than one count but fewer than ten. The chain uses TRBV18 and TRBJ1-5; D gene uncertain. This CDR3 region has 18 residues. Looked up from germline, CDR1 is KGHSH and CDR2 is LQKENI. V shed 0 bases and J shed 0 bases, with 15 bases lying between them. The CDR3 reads CASSPPSTSGYSNQPQHF. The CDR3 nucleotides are TGTGCCAGCTCACCACCGAGTACGTCAGGTTATAGCAATCAGCCCCAGCATTTT. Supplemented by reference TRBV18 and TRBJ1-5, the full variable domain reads NAGVMQNPRHLVRRRGQEARLRCSPMKGHSHVYWYRQLPEEGLKFMVYLQKENIIDESGMPKERFSAEFPKEGPSILRIQQVVRGDSAAYFCASSPPSTSGYSNQPQHFGDGTRLSIL.

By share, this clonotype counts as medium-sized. In DNA form, the CDR3 reads TGTGCCAGCAGGCGTGGGGGCCAGTATGGGACCCAGCATTTT. Protein sequence: CASRRGGQYGTQHF. The chain employs TRBV6-5 and TRBJ1-5; D may be TRBD1 (6 bases). This CDR3 region has 14 residues. The V end was cut by 6 bases, the J end by 11 bases, with 20 bases between. Germline V gene sequence: CDR1 MNHEY, CDR2 SVGAGI.

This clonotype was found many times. The CDR3 loop reads CASSEPNTEAFF. Written as DNA, the CDR3 is TGTGCCAGCAGTGAGCCGAACACTGAAGCTTTCTTT. The chain links TRBV25-1 to TRBJ1-1, with D unclear. Germline V gene sequence: CDR1 MGHDK, CDR2 SYGVNS. V was shortened by 3 bases and J by 1 base, with 3 bases between the two germline ends. The CDR3 sequence is 12 residues long.

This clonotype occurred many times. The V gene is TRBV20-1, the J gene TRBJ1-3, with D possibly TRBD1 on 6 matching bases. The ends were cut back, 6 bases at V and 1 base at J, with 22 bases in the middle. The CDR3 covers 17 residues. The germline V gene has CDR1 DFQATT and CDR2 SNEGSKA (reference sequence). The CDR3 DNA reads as TGCAGTGCCCCCGCTGAAGGGACACCTTTATCTGGAAACACCATATATTTT. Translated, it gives CSAPAEGTPLSGNTIYF.

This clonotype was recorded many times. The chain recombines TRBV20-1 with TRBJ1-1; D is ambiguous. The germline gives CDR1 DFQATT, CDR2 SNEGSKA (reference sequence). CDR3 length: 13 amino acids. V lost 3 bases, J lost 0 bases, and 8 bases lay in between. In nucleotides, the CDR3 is TGCAGTGCTAGCGAACAGCTGAACACTGAAGCTTTCTTT. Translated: CSASEQLNTEAFF.

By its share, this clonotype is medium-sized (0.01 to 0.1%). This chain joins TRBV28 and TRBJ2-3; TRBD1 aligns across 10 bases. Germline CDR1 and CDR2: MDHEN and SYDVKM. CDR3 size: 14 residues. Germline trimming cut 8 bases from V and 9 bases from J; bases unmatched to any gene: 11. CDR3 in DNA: TGTGCCAGCCAGAGGGACAGGGGAATTGGCACGCAGTATTTT. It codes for CASQRDRGIGTQYF. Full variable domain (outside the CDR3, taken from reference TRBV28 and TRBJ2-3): DVKVTQSSRYLVKRTGEKVFLECVQDMDHENMFWYRQDPGLGLRLIYFSYDVKMKEKGDIPEGYSVSREKKERFSLILESASTNQTSMYLCASQRDRGIGTQYFGPGTRLTVL.

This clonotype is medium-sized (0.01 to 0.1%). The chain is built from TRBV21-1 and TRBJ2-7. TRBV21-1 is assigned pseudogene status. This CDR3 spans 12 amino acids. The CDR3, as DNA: TGTGCCAGCAGCATTTCGTTTGGCGAGCAGTACGTC. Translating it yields CASSISFGEQYV.

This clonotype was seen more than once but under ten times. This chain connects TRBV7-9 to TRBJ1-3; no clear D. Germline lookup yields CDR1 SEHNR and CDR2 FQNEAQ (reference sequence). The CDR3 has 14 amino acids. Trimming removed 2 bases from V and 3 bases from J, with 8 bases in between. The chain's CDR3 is CASSLQQIGNTIYF. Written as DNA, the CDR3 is TGTGCCAGCAGCTTACAACAGATTGGAAACACCATATATTTT.

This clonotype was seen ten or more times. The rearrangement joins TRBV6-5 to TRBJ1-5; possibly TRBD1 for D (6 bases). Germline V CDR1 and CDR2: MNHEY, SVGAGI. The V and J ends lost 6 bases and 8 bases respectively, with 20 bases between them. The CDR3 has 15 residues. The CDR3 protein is CASRSRTAFLEPQHF. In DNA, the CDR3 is TGTGCCAGCAGGTCACGGACAGCCTTCTTGGAGCCCCAGCATTTT.

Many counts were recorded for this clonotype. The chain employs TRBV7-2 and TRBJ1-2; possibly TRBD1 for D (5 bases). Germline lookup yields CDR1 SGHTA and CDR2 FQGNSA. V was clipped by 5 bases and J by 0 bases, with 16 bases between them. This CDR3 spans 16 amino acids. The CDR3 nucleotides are TGTGCCAGCAGCCCCCCTTGGGGCTCGACTAACTATGGCTACACCTTC. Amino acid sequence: CASSPPWGSTNYGYTF.

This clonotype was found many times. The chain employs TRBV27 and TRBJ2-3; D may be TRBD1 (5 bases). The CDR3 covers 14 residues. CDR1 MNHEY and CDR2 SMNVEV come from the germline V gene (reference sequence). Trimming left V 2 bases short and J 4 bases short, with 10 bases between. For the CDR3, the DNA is TGTGCCAGCAGTTTAGCAGGGCGTGCAGATACGCAGTATTTT. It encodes CASSLAGRADTQYF.

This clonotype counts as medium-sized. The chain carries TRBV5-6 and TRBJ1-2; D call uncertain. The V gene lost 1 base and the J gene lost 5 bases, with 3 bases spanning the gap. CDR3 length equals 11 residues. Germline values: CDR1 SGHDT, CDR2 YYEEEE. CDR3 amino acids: CASSLNYGYTF. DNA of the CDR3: TGTGCCAGCAGCTTGAATTATGGCTACACCTTC.

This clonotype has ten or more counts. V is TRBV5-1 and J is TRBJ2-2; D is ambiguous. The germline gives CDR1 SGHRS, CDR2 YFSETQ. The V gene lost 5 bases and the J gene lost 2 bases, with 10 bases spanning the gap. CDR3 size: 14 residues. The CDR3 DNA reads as TGCGCCAGCAGTCAGCGTTCCAACACCGGGGAGCTGTTTTTT. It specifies CASSQRSNTGELFF.

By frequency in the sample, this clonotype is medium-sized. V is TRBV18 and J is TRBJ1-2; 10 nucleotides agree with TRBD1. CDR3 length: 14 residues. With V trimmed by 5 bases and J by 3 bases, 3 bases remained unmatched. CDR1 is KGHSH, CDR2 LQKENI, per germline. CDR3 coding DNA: TGTGCCAGCTCAGCCGGACAGGGGGACTATGGCTACACCTTC. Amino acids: CASSAGQGDYGYTF.

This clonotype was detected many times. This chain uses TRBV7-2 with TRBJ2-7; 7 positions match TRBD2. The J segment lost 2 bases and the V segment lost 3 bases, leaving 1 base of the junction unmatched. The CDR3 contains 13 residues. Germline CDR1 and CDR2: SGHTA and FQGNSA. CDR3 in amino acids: CASSFGGTYEQYV. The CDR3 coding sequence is TGTGCCAGCAGCTTCGGGGGGACCTACGAGCAGTACGTC.

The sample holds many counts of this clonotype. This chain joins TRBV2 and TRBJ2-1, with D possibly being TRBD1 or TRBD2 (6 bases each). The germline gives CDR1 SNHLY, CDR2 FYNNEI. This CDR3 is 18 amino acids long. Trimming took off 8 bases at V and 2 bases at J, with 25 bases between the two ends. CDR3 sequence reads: CASRKGGPQLRAYNEQFF. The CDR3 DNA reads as TGTGCCAGCCGAAAGGGGGGACCCCAACTTCGCGCCTACAATGAGCAGTTCTTC.

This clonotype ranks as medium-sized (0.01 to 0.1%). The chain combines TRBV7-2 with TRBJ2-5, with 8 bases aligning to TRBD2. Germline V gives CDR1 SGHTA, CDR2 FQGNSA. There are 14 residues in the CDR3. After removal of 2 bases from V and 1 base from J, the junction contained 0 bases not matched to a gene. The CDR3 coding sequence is TGTGCCAGCAGCTTAACTAGCGGCCAAGAGACCCAGTACTTC. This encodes CASSLTSGQETQYF.

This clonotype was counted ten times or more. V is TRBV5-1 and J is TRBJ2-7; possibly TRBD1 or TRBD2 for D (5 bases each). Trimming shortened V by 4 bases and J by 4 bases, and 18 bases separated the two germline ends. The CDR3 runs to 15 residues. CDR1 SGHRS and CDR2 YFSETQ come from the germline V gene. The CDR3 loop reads CASSRTGTERYEQYF. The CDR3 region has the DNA TGCGCCAGCAGCCGCACTGGGACGGAGAGGTACGAGCAGTACTTC. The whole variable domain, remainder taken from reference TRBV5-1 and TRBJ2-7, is KAGVTQTPRYLIKTRGQQVTLSCSPISGHRSVSWYQQTPGQGLQFLFEYFSETQRNKGNFPGRFSGRQFSNSRSEMNVSTLELGDSALYLCASSRTGTERYEQYFGPGTRLTVT.

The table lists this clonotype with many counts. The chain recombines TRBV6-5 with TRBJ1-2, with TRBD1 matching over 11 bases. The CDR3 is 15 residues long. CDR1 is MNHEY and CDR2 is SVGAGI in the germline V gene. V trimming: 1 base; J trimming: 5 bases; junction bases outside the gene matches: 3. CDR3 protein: CASSYLGQGAYGYTF. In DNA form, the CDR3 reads TGTGCCAGCAGTTACTTAGGACAGGGGGCATATGGCTACACCTTC.

CDR3 sequence reads: CAMGPGGRGGSYEQYF. For the CDR3, the DNA is TGTGCCATGGGCCCCGGGGGCCGGGGGGGGTCCTACGAGCAGTACTTC. The chain couples TRBV5-2 to TRBJ2-7; the table's D call, TRBD1, has no DNA check behind it. TRBV5-2 is deemed a pseudogene. The CDR3 is 16 amino acids.